Detailed here is one T cell receptor (beta chain). What antigen it recognizes has not been identified. Within one base of it there is no much larger clone, and no base qualities were kept. TCRB CDR3 sequencing used the immunoSEQ assay on genomic DNA. The source study handled its data this way. Published virus-specific TCRB sequences were compared with patient CD8+ clones larger than 1%, and only a few matches were found. Nothing other than productive TCRB rearrangements was included in the analyses. Clonality was calculated as a Shannon entropy-based productive clonality index, and a clone was defined by a unique TCRB CDR3 sequence. The template counts of each clone relative to the total templates per sample were used to calculate repertoire overlap between two samples. A correlation with a Spearman r of around 0.6 was found between V-gene usage by flow cytometry and V-gene usage by TCRB sequencing. TCRdb obtained this table from immuneACCESS and retained in-frame rearrangements with V and J assigned. These tables miss some clones; where compared with another copy, unresolved V genes account for less than half of the shortfall, and the remainder is unexplained. The DNA gave D and trimming, while V, J and clone size come from that table. This sample holds some 30,000 clones; roughly four fifths were observed only once. 7% to 9% of the sample belongs to the ten largest clones.

This sample stems from a study of somatic mutations in cytotoxic T cells in rheumatoid arthritis (dated by TCRdb to the late 2010s). About the study as a whole: Before any treatment started and right after they were diagnosed, patients gave peripheral blood samples (about 30 ml EDTA). A FACSAria II or Sony SH800 was used to flow-sort some V beta antibody-stained T-cell populations at nearly 100% purity, and TCRB sequencing was also done on sorted V beta1+ cells. Whether expanded CD8+ T-cell clones in untreated, newly diagnosed rheumatoid arthritis carry somatic mutations was the study question, and clonality was characterized with TCRB deep sequencing. TCRB deep sequencing was performed for some 60 rheumatoid arthritis patients and about 20 healthy controls. Patients and controls did not essentially differ in median age, which was nearly identical between the groups. Summary of the overall study and its limitations: Rheumatoid arthritis patients and age-matched healthy controls did not significantly differ in CD8+ T-cell clonality. In about an eighth of the roughly 60 patients the largest CD8+ clone exceeded 20% of CD8+ cells, and several identical CD8+ TCRB sequences were shared between blood and synovial fluid. CD8+ clonality increased with age in patients (Spearman r of about 0.45) but not in healthy controls. The expanded CD8+ clones had unknown antigen targets, and not appearing in virus-specific databases did not rule out that they were virus-specific.

On an AutoMACS, CD4+ and CD8+ cells were isolated via positive magnetic bead selection, and their purity was verified by flow cytometry. Clonal expansions were first screened by flow cytometry with a TCR V beta antibody panel, then characterized by TCRB deep sequencing of sorted CD8+ fractions. Peripheral blood mononuclear cells were isolated by Ficoll-Paque PLUS density gradient separation. Nucleospin Tissue or Tissue XS kits were used to extract DNA from CD4-enriched, CD8-enriched or PBMC samples, and a Qubit 2.0 fluorometer was used for quantification. The specimen was CD8+ T cells sorted from blood. The source is an adult with rheumatoid arthritis.

The bases are TGTGCCAGCAGCAAAGGGAGTCGGTGGTGCTTGACAGGGAATATTAGGACCTATAATTCACCCCTCCACTTT. Translated, it reads CASSKGSRWCLTGNIRTYNSPLHF. The rearranged chain carries TRBV21-1 and TRBJ1-6; the table's D call, TRBD1, has no DNA check behind it. TRBV21-1 has pseudogene status. Taken from cysteine to phenylalanine, the CDR3 has 24 residues. The sequence is cut down to CDR3 DNA, 72 bases in frame from base 1.